Shown below are 5 T cell receptor gamma chains from a single sample sequenced in a study of gamma-delta chains in newborns, infants, children. TCRdb called clones anew from the reads with CATT. The sample shows about 250 gamma-chain clones, about 47% of them seen only once. Sequencing was done on a sample of blood. These receptors all stem from a child who was a newborn, infant or young child, either healthy, febrile or measles-vaccinated (not recorded which).

Comment on this clone: The junction departs from germline at one end; a sequencing error may be responsible. Other DNA sequences within the sample encode an identical CDR3. This chain joins TRGV9 and TRGJP. The J gene, missing from TCRdb, was assigned here through DNA to germline matching. Germline V gene lookup returns CDR1 GITISATS and CDR2 ISYDGTV (reference sequence). CDR3 length: 16 amino acids. The CDR3 nucleotides read TGCGCCTTGTGGGAACTACAAGAGTTGGGCAAAAAAATCAAGGTATTT. Residues: CALWELQELGKKIKVF.

The chain joins TRGV4 to TRGJ1 or TRGJ2. The CDR3 spans 11 residues. The V segment lost 4 bases and the J segment 6 bases; nucleotides outside the gene matches: 3. Germline assignment: CDR1 EGSTGY and CDR2 YDSYTSSV. The CDR3 bases are TGTGCCACCTGGGAAAGTTATAAGAAACTCTTT. Its protein product is CATWESYKKLF.

This clone ranks as large. The chain links TRGV4 to TRGJ1 or TRGJ2. From germline, CDR1 is EGSTGY and CDR2 YDSYTSSV. The CDR3 has 11 residues. V lost 4 bases to trimming and J lost 10 bases; unmatched junction nucleotides: 7. CDR3 in DNA: TGTGCCACCTGGGACATTCTGAAGAAACTCTTT. It yields the protein CATWDILKKLF.

Of note for this clone: At the DNA level, this CDR3 is encoded by other sequences in the same sample as well. For the CDR3, the DNA is TGTGCCTTGTGGGAGGTTCAAGAGTTGGGCAAAAAAATCAAGGTATTC. It specifies CALWEVQELGKKIKVF. For the V gene the call is TRGV9; the J gene has no call. CDR1 is GITISATS, CDR2 ISYDGTV, per germline (reference sequence). There are 16 residues in the CDR3.

The gene calls are TRGV9 and TRGJP1. TCRdb supplies no J gene; here it was assigned by aligning the nucleotide sequence to germline. The V gene end was trimmed by 3 bases and the J gene end by 7 bases; junction bases not matched to a gene: 11. CDR1 is GITISATS, CDR2 ISYDGTV, per germline (reference sequence). This CDR3 region has 15 residues. CDR3 nucleotide sequence: TGTGCCTTGTGGGAGAACACTAAGAATGGTTGGTTCAAGATATTT. Translation: CALWENTKNGWFKIF.